Following are 12 T cell receptor beta chains from one sample sequenced in a study of blood T cell repertoires in COVID-19. The table came from immunoSEQ multiplex PCR; TCRdb's copy has only in-frame clones and leaves some out. The sample records more than 80,000 clones, 70% to 80% being singletons. Sequenced input: peripheral blood. These receptors all stem from a man older than 75 with COVID-19, enrolled during active disease.

The genes are TRBV12-5 and TRBJ2-3; 7 nucleotides align to TRBD2. The CDR3 covers 13 residues. V trimming: 7 bases; J trimming: 3 bases; junction bases outside the gene matches: 4. Germline CDR1 reads LGHNT; CDR2 reads FRNRAP. In nucleotides, the CDR3 is TGTGCTAGTGCTCTGGGGGGGACAGATACGCAGTATTTT. This encodes CASALGGTDTQYF.

The chain employs TRBV7-8 and TRBJ2-1; D might be TRBD2 (6 bases). With 0 bases removed from V and 9 bases from J, the gap between germline ends came to 18 bases. Germline CDR1 SGHVS, CDR2 FQNEAQ. The CDR3 is 16 amino acids. CDR3 residues: CASSLAGPGGFSEQFF. The CDR3 DNA sequence: TGTGCCAGCAGCTTAGCGGGGCCCGGAGGGTTTAGTGAGCAGTTCTTC. Together with reference TRBV7-8 and TRBJ2-1, the CDR3 gives the full variable domain: GAGVSQSPRYKVAKRGQDVALRCDPISGHVSLFWYQQALGQGPEFLTYFQNEAQLDKSGLPSDRFFAERPEGSVSTLKIQRTQQEDSAVYLCASSLAGPGGFSEQFFGPGTRLTVL.

This clone has only a few counts. The CDR3 reads CASRPLLRTSGYTGELFF. In DNA form, the CDR3 reads TGTGCCAGCAGACCACTACTCCGGACTAGCGGATACACCGGGGAGCTGTTTTTT. The chain combines TRBV28 with TRBJ2-2; TRBD2 agrees at 10 bases. Germline CDR1 and CDR2: MDHEN and SYDVKM. The CDR3 covers 18 residues. J lost 3 bases, V lost 6 bases, and 13 bases had no gene match.

This chain uses TRBV7-2 with TRBJ2-2, with 8 bases lining up with TRBD1. This CDR3 comprises 15 residues. Germline V CDR1 and CDR2: SGHTA, FQGNSA. Losses at the gene ends were 6 bases for V and 5 bases for J; bases not matched to a gene: 8. The CDR3 sequence: CASRTPTGETGELFF. The CDR3 DNA sequence: TGTGCCAGCAGAACCCCGACAGGGGAGACCGGGGAGCTGTTTTTT.

The chain is built from TRBV5-1 and TRBJ1-1; no reliable D call. The CDR3 has 13 residues. With 6 bases removed from V and 1 base from J, the gap between germline ends came to 10 bases. CDR1 is SGHRS, CDR2 YFSETQ, per germline. The CDR3 here is CASKLEPNTEAFF. CDR3 nucleotide sequence: TGCGCCAGCAAGCTGGAGCCGAACACTGAAGCTTTCTTT.

This clone has just a few counts. This chain connects TRBV9 to TRBJ2-7; weak D call: TRBD2 (5 bases). The CDR3 covers 14 residues. CDR1 is SGDLS, CDR2 YYNGEE, per germline. Trimming pared 0 bases from V and 0 bases from J, leaving 7 bases between. CDR3 loop: CASSVGLSSYEQYF. The CDR3 nucleotides are TGTGCCAGCAGCGTAGGACTAAGCTCCTACGAGCAGTACTTC.

V usage is TRBV10-3 and J usage is TRBJ1-5; D is unclear. The CDR3 sequence is 14 residues long. The V end was cut by 3 bases, the J end by 3 bases, with 9 bases between. The germline V gene has CDR1 ENHRY and CDR2 SYGVKD. The CDR3 loop reads CAISEGRDNQPQHF. The CDR3 region has the DNA TGTGCCATCAGTGAAGGGCGGGACAATCAGCCCCAGCATTTT.

This clone was seen once. The J gene is TRBJ1-4, the V gene TRBV7-9; TRBD1 aligns across 7 bases. The length of the CDR3 is 18 residues. J was trimmed by 7 bases and V by 4 bases; bases with no gene match: 18. Germline assignment: CDR1 SEHNR and CDR2 FQNEAQ (reference sequence). The CDR3 DNA reads as TGTGCCAGCAGCTCAGCGTACTTAAGACAGGGTAGGGCTGAAAAACTGTTTTTT. Translation gives CASSSAYLRQGRAEKLFF.

The J gene is TRBJ2-1, the V gene TRBV28; 8 bases map to TRBD2. The germline V gene has CDR1 MDHEN and CDR2 SYDVKM. With V trimmed by 5 bases and J by 6 bases, 9 bases remained unmatched. This CDR3 comprises 15 residues. The chain's CDR3 is CASSTSGRDANEQFF. The DNA for the CDR3 is TGTGCCAGCAGTACCAGCGGGAGAGATGCCAATGAGCAGTTCTTC.

The chain joins TRBV7-2 to TRBJ1-2; 9 bases match TRBD1. V trimming: 5 bases; J trimming: 4 bases; junction bases outside the gene matches: 8. The CDR3 contains 15 residues. Germline CDR1 is SGHTA and CDR2 is FQGNSA. CDR3 region: CASSPRTGEIYGYTF. As DNA, the CDR3 is TGTGCCAGCAGCCCGCGGACAGGGGAGATCTATGGCTACACCTTC.

This clone showed up just a few times. The chain joins TRBV5-1 to TRBJ1-1, with a weak D call TRBD1 (6 bases). Germline values: CDR1 SGHRS, CDR2 YFSETQ. This CDR3 spans 13 amino acids. V lost 7 bases, J lost 1 base, and 11 bases lay in between. This CDR3 reads CASRRQENTEAFF. In nucleotides, the CDR3 is TGCGCCAGCCGGCGACAGGAGAACACTGAAGCTTTCTTT. Looking up the rest from reference TRBV5-1 and TRBJ1-1 gives the full variable domain: KAGVTQTPRYLIKTRGQQVTLSCSPISGHRSVSWYQQTPGQGLQFLFEYFSETQRNKGNFPGRFSGRQFSNSRSEMNVSTLELGDSALYLCASRRQENTEAFFGQGTRLTVV.

Details on this clone: A read error may account for a junction end that differs from germline. CDR3 in amino acids: CASSVGTGYTSPLHF. The CDR3 DNA is TGTGCCAGCAGCGTTGGGACAGGGTATACTTCACCCCTCCACTTT. The V call is TRBV9, the J call TRBJ1-6; 9 bases map to TRBD1. The V gene's germline CDR1 is SGDLS and CDR2 YYNGEE. CDR3 size: 15 residues. The full variable domain, completed using reference TRBV9 and TRBJ1-6, is DSGVTQTPKHLITATGQRVTLRCSPRSGDLSVYWYQQSLDQGLQFLIQYYNGEERAKGNILERFSAQQFPDLHSELNLSSLELGDSALYFCASSVGTGYTSPLHFGNGTRLTVT.